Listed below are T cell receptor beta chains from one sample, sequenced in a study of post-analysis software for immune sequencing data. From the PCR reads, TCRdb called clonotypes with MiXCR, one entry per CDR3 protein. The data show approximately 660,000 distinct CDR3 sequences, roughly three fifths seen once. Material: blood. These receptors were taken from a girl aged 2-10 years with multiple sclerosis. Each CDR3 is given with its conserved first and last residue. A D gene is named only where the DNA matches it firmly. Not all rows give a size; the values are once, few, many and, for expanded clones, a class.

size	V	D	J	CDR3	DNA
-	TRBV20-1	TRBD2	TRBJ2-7	CSARDKRGRGFYEQYF	TGCAGTGCTAGAGATAAGAGAGGGAGGGGCTTCTACGAGCAGTACTTC
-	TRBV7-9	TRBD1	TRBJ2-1	CASRPQGQGGYEQFF	TGTGCCAGCAGGCCCCAGGGACAGGGGGGATATGAGCAGTTCTTC
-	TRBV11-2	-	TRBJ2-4	CASSPGGIQYF	TGTGCCAGCAGCCCTGGGGGCATTCAGTACTTC
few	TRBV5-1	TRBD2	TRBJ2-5	CASSLIPRGGGETQYF	TGCGCCAGCAGCTTGATCCCGCGGGGGGGCGGGGAGACCCAGTACTTC
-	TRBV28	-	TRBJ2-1	CASRLEEGYNEQFF	TGTGCCAGCAGACTCGAAGAAGGGTACAATGAGCAGTTCTTC
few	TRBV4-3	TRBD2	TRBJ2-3	CASSQDRTSGGEDTQYF	TGCGCCAGCAGCCAAGATAGGACTAGCGGGGGGGAAGATACGCAGTATTTT
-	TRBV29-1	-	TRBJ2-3	CSVDVVDTQYF	TGCAGCGTTGATGTTGTGGATACGCAGTATTTT
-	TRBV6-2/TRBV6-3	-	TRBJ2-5	CASNYYYRRRGPQETQYF	TGTGCCAGCAATTACTATTATCGGAGGAGGGGCCCACAAGAGACCCAGTACTTC
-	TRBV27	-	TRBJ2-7	CASSWQGLDREQYF	TGTGCCAGCAGTTGGCAGGGGTTAGACCGGGAGCAGTACTTC
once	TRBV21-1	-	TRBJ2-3	CASSKIRAEDTQYF	TGTGCCAGCAGCAAGATCAGGGCTGAAGATACGCAGTATTTT
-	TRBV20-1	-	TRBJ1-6	CSARKGSSYNSPLHF	TGCAGTGCTAGAAAGGGGAGCTCCTATAATTCACCCCTCCACTTT
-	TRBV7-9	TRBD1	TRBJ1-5	CASSRTGENQPQHF	TGTGCCAGCAGCCGGACAGGGGAGAATCAGCCCCAGCATTTT
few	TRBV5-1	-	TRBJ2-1	CASSLVGWQGEGQFF	TGCGCCAGCAGCTTGGTAGGTTGGCAGGGGGAGGGGCAGTTCTTC
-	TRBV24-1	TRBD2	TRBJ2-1	CATSDLGTSGNEQFF	TGTGCCACCAGTGATTTGGGGACTAGCGGAAATGAGCAGTTCTTC
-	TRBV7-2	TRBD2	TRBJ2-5	CASSPRASGDQETQYF	TGTGCCAGCAGCCCTCGGGCTAGCGGGGACCAAGAGACCCAGTACTTC
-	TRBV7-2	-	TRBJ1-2	CASSSSQGNYGYTF	TGTGCCAGCAGCTCATCACAGGGAAACTATGGCTACACCTTC
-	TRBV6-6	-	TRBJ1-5	CASSYGSGNQPQHF	TGTGCCAGCAGTTACGGTTCGGGTAATCAGCCCCAGCATTTT
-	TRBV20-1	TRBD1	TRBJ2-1	CSARPGTEMYNEQFF	TGCAGTGCTAGACCCGGGACAGAGATGTACAATGAGCAGTTCTTC
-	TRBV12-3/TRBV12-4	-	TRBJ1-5	CASSLEGGGTGVQPQHF	TGTGCCAGCAGTTTGGAGGGCGGGGGGACGGGCGTACAGCCCCAGCATTTT
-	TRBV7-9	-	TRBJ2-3	CASTPGGDSIGASTTDTQYF	TGTGCCAGCACCCCCGGCGGGGACTCAATCGGTGCCTCTACAACAGATACGCAGTATTTT
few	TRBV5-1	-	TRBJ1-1	CASSGWGNTEAFF	TGCGCCAGCAGCGGGTGGGGAAACACTGAAGCTTTCTTT
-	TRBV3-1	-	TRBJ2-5	CASSQDIMRGTGRQETQYF	TGTGCCAGCAGCCAAGATATAATGCGAGGGACGGGGCGGCAAGAGACCCAGTACTTC
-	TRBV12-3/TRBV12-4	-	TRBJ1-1	CASSSSQGYTEAFF	TGTGCCAGCAGCTCATCCCAGGGGTACACTGAAGCTTTCTTT
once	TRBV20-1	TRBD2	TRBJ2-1	CSASGLAGKEQFF	TGCAGTGCTTCAGGACTAGCGGGGAAGGAGCAGTTCTTC
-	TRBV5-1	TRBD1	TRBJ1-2	CASSFRQGNYGYTF	TGCGCCAGCAGCTTTCGACAGGGGAACTATGGCTACACCTTC
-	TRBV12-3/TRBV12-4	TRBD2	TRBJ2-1	CAGSFWGLAAYNEQFF	TGTGCCGGCAGTTTCTGGGGACTAGCGGCTTACAATGAGCAGTTCTTC